Below are 9 T cell receptor beta chains sequenced from a single sample in a study of cytotoxic CD8 clonotypes in ibrutinib-treated CLL. The protocol was immunoSEQ multiplex PCR, while the TCRdb copy is restricted to in-frame clones and leaves out a portion. The top ten hold 5% to 6.5% of the sample, which has approximately 350,000 clones, under 70% seen once. Sequenced material: PBMCs, taken after 36 months of ibrutinib treatment. These receptors were obtained from a human donor with chronic lymphocytic leukemia.

The CDR3 DNA reads TGCGCCAGCAGCCACAGGGAGTGGGGCAATTCACCCCTCCACTTT. As protein: CASSHREWGNSPLHF. The chain has TRBV4-1 and TRBJ1-6, with a tentative D call TRBD1 (5 bases). Deletions cut 3 bases from V and 7 bases from J, with 13 bases between. Germline loops: CDR1 MGHRA, CDR2 YSYEKL. The CDR3 loop spans 15 amino acids.

This clone came up once. The chain couples TRBV11-2 to TRBJ2-5; maybe TRBD2 (5 bases). Trimming stripped 7 bases from V and 5 bases from J, with 14 bases between. Per germline, CDR1 SGHAT and CDR2 FQNNGV. The length of the CDR3 is 13 residues. The CDR3 loop reads CASKRLGSETQYF. The CDR3 region has the DNA TGTGCCAGCAAGAGGTTAGGGAGCGAGACCCAGTACTTC.

The chain recombines TRBV19 with TRBJ2-1, with D possibly matching TRBD1 (5 bases). The CDR3 sequence is 17 residues long. V dropped 2 bases and J dropped 3 bases, with 17 bases sitting between them. Germline V CDR1 and CDR2: LNHDA, SQIVND (reference sequence). This chain's CDR3 is CASSINSPGRLYNEQFF. Here the CDR3 DNA reads TGTGCCAGTAGTATAAATTCCCCAGGGCGACTCTACAATGAGCAGTTCTTC.

This clone was recorded once. The genes are TRBV10-1 and TRBJ2-5; D assignment may be TRBD1 or TRBD2 (5 bases each). The CDR3 loop spans 15 amino acids. Germline CDR1 is WNHNN and CDR2 is SYGVQD (reference sequence). Between the trimmed V and J ends, which lost 8 bases and 5 bases, there was a span of 21 bases. CDR3 amino acids: CASPPSGRDEETQYF. The CDR3 DNA sequence: TGCGCCAGCCCCCCGTCGGGCAGGGACGAGGAGACCCAGTACTTC.

The sample holds one count of this clone. The chain joins TRBV5-6 to TRBJ1-2; the D is unclear. Trimming stripped 4 bases from V and 2 bases from J, with 12 bases between. The CDR3 has 14 residues. Germline V lookup: CDR1 SGHDT, CDR2 YYEEEE. CDR3 loop: CASSLNRANYGYTF. The CDR3 nucleotides read TGTGCCAGCAGCCTTAACCGGGCAAACTATGGCTACACCTTC.

V gene TRBV9 combines with J gene TRBJ2-3; either TRBD1 or TRBD2 may supply D (5 bases each). The V end was cut by 0 bases, the J end by 3 bases, with 14 bases between. The germline V gene has CDR1 SGDLS and CDR2 YYNGEE. This CDR3 has 16 residues. The CDR3 DNA is TGTGCCAGCAGCGTAGGGGGGTCCCTGGGGACAGATACGCAGTATTTT. As protein: CASSVGGSLGTDTQYF.

The chain joins TRBV19 to TRBJ2-1; D is uncertain. The CDR3 extends over 11 amino acids. Germline values: CDR1 LNHDA, CDR2 SQIVND (reference sequence). V was cut by 5 bases and J by 9 bases, with 8 bases left in between. The CDR3 is CASSLGTEQFF. The CDR3 DNA sequence: TGTGCCAGTAGTCTAGGTACTGAGCAGTTCTTC.

The sample holds one count of this clone. The V and J genes are TRBV18 and TRBJ2-2; tentatively, D is TRBD2 (6 bases). Germline-derived CDR1 and CDR2 are KGHSH and LQKENI. This CDR3 region has 17 residues. Deletions cut 6 bases from V and 2 bases from J, with 19 bases between. CDR3 sequence reads: CASSKGVTSPNTGELFF. The CDR3 bases are TGTGCCAGCTCGAAAGGTGTTACTAGCCCTAACACCGGGGAGCTGTTTTTT.

V is TRBV9 and J is TRBJ1-1; no clear D gene. The germline V gene encodes CDR1 SGDLS and CDR2 YYNGEE. Trimming removed 2 bases at V and 3 bases at J, with 8 bases between. The CDR3 has 13 residues. CDR3 DNA: TGTGCCAGCAGCGTGACCGTTTACACTGAAGCTTTCTTT. Translated, it gives CASSVTVYTEAFF.